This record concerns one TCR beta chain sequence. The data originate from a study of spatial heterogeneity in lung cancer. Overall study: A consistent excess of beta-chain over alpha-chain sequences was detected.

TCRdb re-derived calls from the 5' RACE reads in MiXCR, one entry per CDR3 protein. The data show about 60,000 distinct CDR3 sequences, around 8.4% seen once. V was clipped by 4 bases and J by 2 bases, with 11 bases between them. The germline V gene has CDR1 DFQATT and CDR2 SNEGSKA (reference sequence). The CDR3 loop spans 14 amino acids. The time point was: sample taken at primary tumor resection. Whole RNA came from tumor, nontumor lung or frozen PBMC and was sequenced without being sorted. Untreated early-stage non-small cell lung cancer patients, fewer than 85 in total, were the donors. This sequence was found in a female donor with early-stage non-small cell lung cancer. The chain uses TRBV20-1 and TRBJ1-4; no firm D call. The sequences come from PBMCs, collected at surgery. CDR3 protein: CSAILLLTNEKLFF. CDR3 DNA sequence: TGCAGTGCTATTTTACTTCTTACTAATGAAAAACTGTTTTTT.